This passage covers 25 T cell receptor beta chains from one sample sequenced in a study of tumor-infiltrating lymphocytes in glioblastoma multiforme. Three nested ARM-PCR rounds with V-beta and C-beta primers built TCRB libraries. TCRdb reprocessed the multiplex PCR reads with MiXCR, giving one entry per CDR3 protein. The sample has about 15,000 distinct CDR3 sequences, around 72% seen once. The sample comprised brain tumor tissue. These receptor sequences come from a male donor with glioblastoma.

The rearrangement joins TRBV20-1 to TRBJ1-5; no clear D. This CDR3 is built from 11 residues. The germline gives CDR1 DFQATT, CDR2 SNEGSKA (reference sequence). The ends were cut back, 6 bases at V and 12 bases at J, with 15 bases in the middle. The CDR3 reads CSAGDGKLQHF. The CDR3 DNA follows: TGCAGTGCAGGTGATGGGAAACTCCAGCATTTT.

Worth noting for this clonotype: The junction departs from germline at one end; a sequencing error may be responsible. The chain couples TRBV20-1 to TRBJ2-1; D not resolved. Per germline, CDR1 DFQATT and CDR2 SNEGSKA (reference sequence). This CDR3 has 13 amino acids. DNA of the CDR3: TGCAGTGCTAGAGACTTCAACTACAATGAGCAGCTCTTC. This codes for CSARDFNYNEQLF.

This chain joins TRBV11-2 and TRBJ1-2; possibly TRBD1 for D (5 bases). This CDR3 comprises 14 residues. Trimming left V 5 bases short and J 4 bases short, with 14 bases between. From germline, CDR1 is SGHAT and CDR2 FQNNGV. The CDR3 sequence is CASSLGPGFYGYTF. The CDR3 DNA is TGTGCCAGCAGCCTCGGTCCAGGGTTCTATGGCTACACCTTC.

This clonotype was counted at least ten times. The CDR3 DNA is TGTGCCAGCAGCTTAGATCTCGTCACCGGGGAGCTGTTTTTT. This encodes CASSLDLVTGELFF. The V call is TRBV11-2, the J call TRBJ2-2; no clear D. The ends were cut back, 0 bases at V and 4 bases at J, with 6 bases in the middle. Germline V gives CDR1 SGHAT, CDR2 FQNNGV. The CDR3 spans 14 residues. The full variable domain, completed using reference TRBV11-2 and TRBJ2-2, is EAGVAQSPRYKIIEKRQSVAFWCNPISGHATLYWYQQILGQGPKLLIQFQNNGVVDDSQLPKDRFSAERLKGVDSTLKIQPAKLEDSAVYLCASSLDLVTGELFFGEGSRLTVL.

The CDR3 is CVCTGCSGANVLTF. For the CDR3, the DNA is TGTGTCTGTACAGGGTGTTCAGGGGCCAACGTCCTGACTTTC. The chain uses TRBV30 and TRBJ2-6; weak D call: TRBD1 (6 bases). The CDR3 is made up of 14 amino acids. Germline CDR1 and CDR2: GTSNPN and SVGIG (reference sequence).

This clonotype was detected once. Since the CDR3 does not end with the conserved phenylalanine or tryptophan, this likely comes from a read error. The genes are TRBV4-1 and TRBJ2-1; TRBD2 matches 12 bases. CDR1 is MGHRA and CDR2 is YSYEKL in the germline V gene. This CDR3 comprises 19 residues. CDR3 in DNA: TGCGCAAGCAGCCAAGAGGCTAGCGGGAGGGCCATTCAGGACAATGAGCAGTTCCCC. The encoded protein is CASSQEASGRAIQDNEQFP.

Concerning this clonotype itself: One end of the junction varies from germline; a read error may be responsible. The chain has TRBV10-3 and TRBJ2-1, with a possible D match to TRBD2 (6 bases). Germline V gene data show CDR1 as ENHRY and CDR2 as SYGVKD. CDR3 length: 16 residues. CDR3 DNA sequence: TGTACCATCAGTGAGTCAGGACTAAGCCTCTTCGATGAGCAGTTCTTC. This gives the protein CTISESGLSLFDEQFF.

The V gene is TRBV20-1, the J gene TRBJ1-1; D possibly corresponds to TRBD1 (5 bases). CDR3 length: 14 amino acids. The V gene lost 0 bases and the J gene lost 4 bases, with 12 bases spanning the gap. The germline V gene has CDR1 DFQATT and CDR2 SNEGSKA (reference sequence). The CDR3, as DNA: TGCAGTGCTAGAGATCTGGGGGGACCCACTGAAGCTTTCTTT. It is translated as CSARDLGGPTEAFF.

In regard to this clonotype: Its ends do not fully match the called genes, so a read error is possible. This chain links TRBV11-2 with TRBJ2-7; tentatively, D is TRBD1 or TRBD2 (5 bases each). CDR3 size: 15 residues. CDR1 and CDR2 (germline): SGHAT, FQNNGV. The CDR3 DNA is TGTGCCAGCAGCGATCACCGGGACCTATCTTACGAGCATTACTTC. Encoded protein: CASSDHRDLSYEHYF.

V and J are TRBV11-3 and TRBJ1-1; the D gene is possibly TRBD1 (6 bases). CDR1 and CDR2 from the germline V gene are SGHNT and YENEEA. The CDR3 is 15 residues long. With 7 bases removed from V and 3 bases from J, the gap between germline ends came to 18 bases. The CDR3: CASTYRGTPHTEAFF. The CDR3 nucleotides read TGTGCCAGCACCTACCGAGGGACACCCCACACTGAAGCTTTCTTT.

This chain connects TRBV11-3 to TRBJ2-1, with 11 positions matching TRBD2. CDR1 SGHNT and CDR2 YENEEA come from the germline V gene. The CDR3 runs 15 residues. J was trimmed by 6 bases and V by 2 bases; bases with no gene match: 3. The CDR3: CASSLLAGGSNEQFF. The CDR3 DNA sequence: TGTGCCAGCAGCTTACTAGCGGGAGGATCCAATGAGCAGTTCTTC.

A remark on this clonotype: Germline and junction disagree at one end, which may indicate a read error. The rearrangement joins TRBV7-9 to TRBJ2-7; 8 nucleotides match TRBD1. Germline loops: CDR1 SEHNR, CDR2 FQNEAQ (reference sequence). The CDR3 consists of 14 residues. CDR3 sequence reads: CVSTPTAGGYEQCF. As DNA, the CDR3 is TGTGTCAGCACCCCTACGGCAGGGGGCTACGAGCAGTGCTTC.

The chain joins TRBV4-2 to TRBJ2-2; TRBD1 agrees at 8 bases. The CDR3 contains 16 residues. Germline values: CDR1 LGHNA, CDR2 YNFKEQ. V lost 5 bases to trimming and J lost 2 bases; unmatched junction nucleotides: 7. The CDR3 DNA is TGTGCCAGCAGCAATTTGGACAGGGATAACACCGGGGAGCTGTTTTTT. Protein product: CASSNLDRDNTGELFF.

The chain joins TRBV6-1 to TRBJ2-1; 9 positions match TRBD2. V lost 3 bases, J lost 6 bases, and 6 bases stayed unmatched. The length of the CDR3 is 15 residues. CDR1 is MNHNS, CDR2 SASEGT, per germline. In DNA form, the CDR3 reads TGTGCCAGCAGTGACCTTCGCGGGGGGGCCAATGAGCAGTTCTTC. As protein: CASSDLRGGANEQFF.

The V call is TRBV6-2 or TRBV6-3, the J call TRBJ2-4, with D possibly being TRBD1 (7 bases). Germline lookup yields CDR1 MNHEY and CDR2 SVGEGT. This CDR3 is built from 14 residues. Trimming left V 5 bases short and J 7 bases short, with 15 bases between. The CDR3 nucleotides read TGTGCCAGCAGTCTTGGACAGGAGGGGAACATTCAGTACTTC. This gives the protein CASSLGQEGNIQYF.

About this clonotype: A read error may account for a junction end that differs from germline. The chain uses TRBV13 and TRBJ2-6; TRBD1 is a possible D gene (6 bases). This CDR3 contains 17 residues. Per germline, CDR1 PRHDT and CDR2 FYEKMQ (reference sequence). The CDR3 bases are TGTGCCGGCAGCTTAGGGGGACACGGCTCTGGGGCCAACGTCCTGACTTTC. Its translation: CAGSLGGHGSGANVLTF.

The CDR3 sequence is CASSFGRDSLTTDTQYF. As DNA, the CDR3 is TGTGCCAGCAGCTTCGGTAGGGACTCTTTAACCACAGATACGCAGTATTTT. The rearrangement uses TRBV11-3 and TRBJ2-3; TRBD2 is a possible D gene (6 bases). From germline, CDR1 is SGHNT and CDR2 YENEEA. The CDR3 has 17 residues. Deletions cut 3 bases from V and 2 bases from J, with 18 bases between.

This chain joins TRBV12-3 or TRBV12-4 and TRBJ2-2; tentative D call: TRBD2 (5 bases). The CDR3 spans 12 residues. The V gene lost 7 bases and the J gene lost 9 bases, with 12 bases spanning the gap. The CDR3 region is CASTQSGRELFF. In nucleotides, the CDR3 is TGTGCCAGCACCCAGTCCGGGAGGGAGCTGTTTTTT.

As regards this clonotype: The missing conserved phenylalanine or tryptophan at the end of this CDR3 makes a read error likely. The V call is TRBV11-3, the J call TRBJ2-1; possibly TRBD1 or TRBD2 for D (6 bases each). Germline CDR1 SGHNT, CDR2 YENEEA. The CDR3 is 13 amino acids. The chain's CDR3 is CVSSSRGDGEQFS. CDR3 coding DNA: TGTGTCAGCAGCTCGAGGGGGGATGGTGAGCAGTTCTCC.

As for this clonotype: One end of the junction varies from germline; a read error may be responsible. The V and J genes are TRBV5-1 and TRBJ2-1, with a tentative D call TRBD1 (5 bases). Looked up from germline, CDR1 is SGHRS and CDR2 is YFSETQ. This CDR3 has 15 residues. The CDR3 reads CASSLGTRVYNEEFF. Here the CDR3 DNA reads TGCGCCAGCAGCTTGGGGACAAGGGTCTACAATGAGGAGTTCTTC.

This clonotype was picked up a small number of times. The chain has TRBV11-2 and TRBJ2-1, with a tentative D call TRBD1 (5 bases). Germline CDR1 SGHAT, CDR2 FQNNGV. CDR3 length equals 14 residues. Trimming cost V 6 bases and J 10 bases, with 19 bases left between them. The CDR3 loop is CASSLGRNQGEQFF. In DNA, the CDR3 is TGTGCCAGCAGTCTAGGGCGGAATCAGGGCGAGCAGTTCTTC. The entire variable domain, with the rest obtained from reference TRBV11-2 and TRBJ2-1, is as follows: EAGVAQSPRYKIIEKRQSVAFWCNPISGHATLYWYQQILGQGPKLLIQFQNNGVVDDSQLPKDRFSAERLKGVDSTLKIQPAKLEDSAVYLCASSLGRNQGEQFFGPGTRLTVL.

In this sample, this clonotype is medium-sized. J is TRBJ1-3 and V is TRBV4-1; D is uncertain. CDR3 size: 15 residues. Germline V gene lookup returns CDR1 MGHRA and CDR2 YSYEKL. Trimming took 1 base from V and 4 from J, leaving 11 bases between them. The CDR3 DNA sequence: TGCGCCAGCAGCCAAGTTCTGGGGAACGGAAACACCATATATTTT. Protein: CASSQVLGNGNTIYF.

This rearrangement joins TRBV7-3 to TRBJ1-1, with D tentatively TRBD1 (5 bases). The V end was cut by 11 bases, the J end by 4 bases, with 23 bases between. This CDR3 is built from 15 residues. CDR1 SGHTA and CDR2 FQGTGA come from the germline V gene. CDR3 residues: CAGNLTAGSSTEAFF. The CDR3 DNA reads TGTGCCGGCAACTTAACTGCAGGGTCAAGCACTGAAGCTTTCTTT.

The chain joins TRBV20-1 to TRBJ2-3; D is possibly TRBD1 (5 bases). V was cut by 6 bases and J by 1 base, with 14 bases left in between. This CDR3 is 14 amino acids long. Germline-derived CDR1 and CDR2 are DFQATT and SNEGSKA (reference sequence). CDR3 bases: TGCAGTGCAACGGACATGGTACGCACAGATACGCAGTATTTT. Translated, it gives CSATDMVRTDTQYF.

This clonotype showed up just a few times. The CDR3 bases are TGTGCCAGCAGCCCCAGGACAGAAGAGACCCAGTACTTC. This encodes CASSPRTEETQYF. The chain carries TRBV11-1 and TRBJ2-5; tentative D call: TRBD1 (6 bases). CDR1 and CDR2 (germline): SGHAT, FQDESV (reference sequence). Trimming shortened V by 5 bases and J by 3 bases, and 10 bases separated the two germline ends. The CDR3 is made up of 13 amino acids.